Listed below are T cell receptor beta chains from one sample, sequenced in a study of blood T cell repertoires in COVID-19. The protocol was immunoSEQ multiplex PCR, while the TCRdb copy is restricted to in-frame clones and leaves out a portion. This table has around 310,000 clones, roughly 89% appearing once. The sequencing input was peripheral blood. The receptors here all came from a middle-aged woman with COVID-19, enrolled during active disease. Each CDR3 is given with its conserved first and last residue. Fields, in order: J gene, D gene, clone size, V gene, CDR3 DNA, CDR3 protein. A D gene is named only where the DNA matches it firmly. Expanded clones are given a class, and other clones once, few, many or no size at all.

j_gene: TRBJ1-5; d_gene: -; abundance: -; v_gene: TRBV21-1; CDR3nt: TGTGCCAGCAGCAAAGGGACAGGGGGCTGTCAGCCCCAGCATTTT; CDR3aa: CASSKGTGGCQPQHF
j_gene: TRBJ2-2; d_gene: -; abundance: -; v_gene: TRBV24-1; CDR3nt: TGTGCCACCAGTGGAGGGGGACAAGCGAACACCGGGGAGCTGTTTTTT; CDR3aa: CATSGGGQANTGELFF
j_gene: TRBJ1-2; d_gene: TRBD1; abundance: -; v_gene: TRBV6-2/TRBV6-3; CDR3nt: TGTGCCAGCAGTTACACAGAAATTTTGGGACAGAACTATGGCTACACCTTC; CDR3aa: CASSYTEILGQNYGYTF
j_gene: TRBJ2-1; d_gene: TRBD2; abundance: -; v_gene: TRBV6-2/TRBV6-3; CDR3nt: TGTGCCAGCAGCTCATTTAGCGGGGGGTACAATGAGCAGTTCTTC; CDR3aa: CASSSFSGGYNEQFF
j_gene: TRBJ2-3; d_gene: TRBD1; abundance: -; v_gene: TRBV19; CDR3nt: TGTGCCAGTACTAGGGGGCTCGGGAATACGCAGTATTTT; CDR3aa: CASTRGLGNTQYF
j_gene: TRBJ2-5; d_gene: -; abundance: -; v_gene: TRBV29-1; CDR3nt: TGCAGCGTTTCTGATCGGGGAGAGGAGACCCAGTACTTC; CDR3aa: CSVSDRGEETQYF
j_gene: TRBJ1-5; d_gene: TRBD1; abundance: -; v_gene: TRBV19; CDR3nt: TGTGCCAGTAGTCCTACAGGGGCGCCCCTTCCCAATCAGCCCCAGCATTTT; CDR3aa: CASSPTGAPLPNQPQHF
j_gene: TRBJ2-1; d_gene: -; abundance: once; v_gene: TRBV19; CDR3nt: TGTGCCAGTACCAACTATAATGAGCAGTTCTTC; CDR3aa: CASTNYNEQFF
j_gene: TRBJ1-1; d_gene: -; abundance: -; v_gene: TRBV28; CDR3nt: TGTGCCAGCAGTTTTGCGGATATGGTCGCTGAAGCTTTCTTT; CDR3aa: CASSFADMVAEAFF
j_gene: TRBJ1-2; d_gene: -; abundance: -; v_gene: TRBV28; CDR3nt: TGTGCCAGCAGAACCGAACACCGCCTTAACTATGGCTACACCTTC; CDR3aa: CASRTEHRLNYGYTF
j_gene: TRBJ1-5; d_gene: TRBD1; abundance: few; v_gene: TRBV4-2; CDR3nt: TGTGCCAGCAGCCAAGAAGGGACAGGGAATCAGCCCCAGCATTTT; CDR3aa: CASSQEGTGNQPQHF